A selection of T cell receptor beta chains follows, all from one sample in a study of T cell changes during pregnancy in multiple sclerosis. Here immunoSEQ multiplex PCR was the method, and the copy in TCRdb shows in-frame clones only, minus some. The sample yields 50,000 or so clones, just under 95% seen once. This material consisted of CD8+ T cells from peripheral blood mononuclear cells, taken in the first trimester of pregnancy. The receptors here all came from a female donor with multiple sclerosis, enrolled in a pregnancy study. The CDR3 runs from the conserved cysteine through the conserved F or W. D genes are given only for firm matches. Size values are once, few and many counts, or a class for expanded clones, and some rows have none.

clone size,V gene,J gene,D gene,CDR3 DNA,CDR3 protein
.,TRBV5-4,TRBJ1-2,.,TGTGCCAGCAGCTCGACCGCGACAGGCCCCTCTAACTATGGCTACACCTTC,CASSSTATGPSNYGYTF
.,TRBV10-1,TRBJ2-2,.,TGCGCCAGCAGTGGCCCGGGACTCCTTAACACCGGGGAGCTGTTTTTT,CASSGPGLLNTGELFF
.,TRBV15,TRBJ2-3,TRBD2,TGTGCCACCAGCACCCAGACGGGGGGAAGGACAGATACGCAGTATTTT,CATSTQTGGRTDTQYF
.,TRBV28,TRBJ2-2,TRBD2,TGTGCCAGCAGTTTTAGCGGGAGCGGGGCCGGGGAGCTGTTTTTT,CASSFSGSGAGELFF
.,TRBV27,TRBJ2-7,.,TGTGCCAGCAGTTTCCCTCACACTTCTTCGGGCTACGAGCAGTACTTC,CASSFPHTSSGYEQYF
.,TRBV30,TRBJ1-2,TRBD1,TGTGCCTGGAAGCCAGGGGGGTTCCCTGGCTACACCTTC,CAWKPGGFPGYTF
.,TRBV4-1,TRBJ1-2,.,TGCGCCAGCAGCCAAGATCTTGGAGGGGGGGCTAACTATGGCTACACCTTC,CASSQDLGGGANYGYTF
.,TRBV6-1,TRBJ2-5,.,TGTGCCAGCAGTGTTGGGGCGGGGGCGGAGACCCAGTACTTC,CASSVGAGAETQYF
.,TRBV6-6,TRBJ2-2,.,TGTGCCAGCAGTTACGGGCACAGGGACACCGGGGAGCTGTTTTTT,CASSYGHRDTGELFF
.,TRBV11-1,TRBJ2-3,.,TGTGCCAGCAGCTTGGAGGGTCTCACAGATACGCAGTATTTT,CASSLEGLTDTQYF
.,TRBV6-5,TRBJ2-1,TRBD2,TGTGCCAGCAGTTACGCTGCGGGAGATAACGGTGAGCAGTTCTTC,CASSYAAGDNGEQFF
.,TRBV27,TRBJ2-7,.,TGTGCCAGCCCCCTCCACGAGCAGTACTTC,CASPLHEQYF
.,TRBV19,TRBJ1-3,TRBD1,TGTGCCAGTCGACAGGGGAGCATAAACACCATATATTTT,CASRQGSINTIYF
.,TRBV2,TRBJ1-2,TRBD1,TGTGCCAGCAGTGGGGTGGTAACCCAACCGGGACAGGTTACAGCTAACTATGGCTACACCTTC,CASSGVVTQPGQVTANYGYTF
.,TRBV19,TRBJ1-5,.,TGTGCCAGTAGCTGGGGGGGAGGCAATCAGCCCCAGCATTTT,CASSWGGGNQPQHF
once,TRBV9,TRBJ2-1,.,TGTGCCAGCAGCGTAGGAAGTGGGGCTGGGGATGAGCAGTTCTTC,CASSVGSGAGDEQFF
.,TRBV5-1,TRBJ2-4,.,TGCGCCAGCAGCTTGGATCTAAGGGGCTCGAAGGCCATTCAGTACTTC,CASSLDLRGSKAIQYF
.,TRBV4-1,TRBJ2-6,.,TGCGCCAGCAGCTTCCGCTCTGGGGCCAACGTCCTGACTTTC,CASSFRSGANVLTF
.,TRBV5-4,TRBJ1-1,.,TGTGCCAGCAGCTTGGGCGCTCCGGGGAACACTGAAGCTTTCTTT,CASSLGAPGNTEAFF
.,TRBV19,TRBJ2-7,TRBD1,TGTGCCAGTAGTTTTGGGACAGGGGGCTTTAACGAGCAGTACTTC,CASSFGTGGFNEQYF
.,TRBV7-9,TRBJ2-5,.,TGTGCCAGCAGCCCACAAGAGACCCAGTACTTC,CASSPQETQYF
.,TRBV7-9,TRBJ2-1,.,TGTGCCAGCAGCTCCACACAGGTTTACAATGAGCAGTTCTTC,CASSSTQVYNEQFF
once,TRBV30,TRBJ2-7,.,TGTGCCTGGAGTAACGGAGGTCTCGAGCAGTACTTC,CAWSNGGLEQYF
once,TRBV27,TRBJ2-1,TRBD2,TGTGCCAGCAGCTCGCTAGCGGGAACTAGCTTAAATGAGCAGTTCTTC,CASSSLAGTSLNEQFF
.,TRBV13,TRBJ2-7,.,TGTGCCAGCAGCTTAATGACGGGGAACGAGCAGTACTTC,CASSLMTGNEQYF
.,TRBV13,TRBJ2-3,TRBD2,TGTGCCAGCAGCTCCCAAGCGGGAGGGCCTGCAGATACGCAGTATTTT,CASSSQAGGPADTQYF
.,TRBV28,TRBJ1-5,.,TGTGCCAATGGGGGGGACGGTTATCAGCCCCAGCATTTT,CANGGDGYQPQHF
.,TRBV7-6,TRBJ1-2,.,TGTGCCAGCAGCTTAGGGGTCGGGGGGGTCTATGGCTACACCTTC,CASSLGVGGVYGYTF
.,TRBV4-3,TRBJ1-2,.,TGCGCCAGCAGCCAAGATCGGTCCCTAGCATTCGGCTACACCTTC,CASSQDRSLAFGYTF
.,TRBV27,TRBJ1-5,TRBD1,TGTGCCAGCAGTCCAGGGGGAGGTAGTCAGCCCCAGCATTTT,CASSPGGGSQPQHF
.,TRBV28,TRBJ1-1,.,TGTGCCAGCAGTTTCGGGACTTCGGAAGCTTTCTTT,CASSFGTSEAFF
.,TRBV27,TRBJ2-7,TRBD1,TGTGCCAGCAGTGACAGGGTTCGCTACGAGCAGTACTTC,CASSDRVRYEQYF
.,TRBV7-9,TRBJ2-7,.,TGTGCCAGCAGCTTATCGAGTGAGCGATCCAGCGAGCAGTACTTC,CASSLSSERSSEQYF
.,TRBV7-8,TRBJ2-1,TRBD2,TGTGCCAGCAGCCCCAATGGGGCTAGCGGGAGAGACAATGAGCAGTTCTTC,CASSPNGASGRDNEQFF
.,TRBV5-6,TRBJ1-2,.,TGTGCCAGCAGCTTGAGAGAGGGCTATGGCTACACCTTC,CASSLREGYGYTF
once,TRBV7-9,TRBJ2-7,TRBD1,TGTGCCAGCAGCTCAACGAAGACCGGGACAGGCTTTTACGAGCAGTACTTC,CASSSTKTGTGFYEQYF
.,TRBV19,TRBJ2-7,TRBD2,TGTGCCAGTAGTGGGGGGACTAGCCACGAGCAGTACTTC,CASSGGTSHEQYF
.,TRBV27,TRBJ1-1,.,TGTGCCAGCAGTTTGCGAGGGGGGAACACTGAAGCTTTCTTT,CASSLRGGNTEAFF
.,TRBV4-2,TRBJ1-2,.,TGTGCCAGCAGCGGGCAGGGTGGAGGGCCCAACTATGGCTACACCTTC,CASSGQGGGPNYGYTF
once,TRBV5-1,TRBJ2-7,.,TGCGCCAGCAGCTTGGAGGGGGGGACGTATACCTACGAGCAGTACTTC,CASSLEGGTYTYEQYF
.,TRBV6-6,TRBJ1-4,.,TGTGCCAGCAGTTACATGACAGGCAATGAAAAACTGTTTTTT,CASSYMTGNEKLFF
.,TRBV6-5,TRBJ2-7,.,TGTGCCAGCAGCCCCGGCAACAGCTACGAGCAGTACTTC,CASSPGNSYEQYF
.,TRBV29-1,TRBJ2-3,.,TGCAGCGTTGATTCAAGTCAGAGCACAGATACGCAGTATTTT,CSVDSSQSTDTQYF
.,TRBV11-3,TRBJ2-1,TRBD2,TGTGCCAGCAGCTCCTCACCGGGACTACACTCCTACAATGAGCAGTTCTTC,CASSSSPGLHSYNEQFF
.,TRBV28,TRBJ2-1,TRBD2,TGTGCCAGCAGTTTAATGGAGGGAGGGAGTGAGCAGTTCTTC,CASSLMEGGSEQFF
.,TRBV6-6,TRBJ2-1,TRBD1,TGTGCCAGCAGTACCCCCGGGACAGGTCCCTACAATGAGCAGTTCTTC,CASSTPGTGPYNEQFF
.,TRBV4-1,TRBJ2-2,TRBD2,TGCGCCAGCAAGGCGGGAGGGATCACCGGGGAGCTGTTTTTT,CASKAGGITGELFF
.,TRBV27,TRBJ1-4,.,TGTGCCAGCAGTTTACGGGGGACGAAACTGTTTTTT,CASSLRGTKLFF
.,TRBV11-2,TRBJ2-7,TRBD2,TGTGCCAGCAGCCGGGGGGACGAGCAGTACTTC,CASSRGDEQYF
once,TRBV5-6,TRBJ2-1,TRBD2,TGTGCCAGCAGCCCGGCGACTAGCGGGGTACGCTATGAGCAGTTCTTC,CASSPATSGVRYEQFF
.,TRBV27,TRBJ2-2,.,TGTGCCAGCAGTCAGGGTACCGGGGAGCTGTTTTTT,CASSQGTGELFF
few,TRBV9,TRBJ1-1,TRBD1,TGTGCCAGCAGGGGACAGGGGGGTATACGGACTGAAGCTTTCTTT,CASRGQGGIRTEAFF
once,TRBV27,TRBJ2-2,TRBD2,TGTGCCAGCAGTCCAGGACTAGAGCCCGGGGAGCTGTTTTTT,CASSPGLEPGELFF
.,TRBV7-8,TRBJ1-1,.,TGTGCCAGCAGCTTCCAGGGTGACACTGAAGCTTTCTTT,CASSFQGDTEAFF
.,TRBV13,TRBJ2-2,.,TGTGCCAGCAGCTTAGGATCCTACAGGGTCACCGGGGAGCTGTTTTTT,CASSLGSYRVTGELFF
.,TRBV15,TRBJ2-2,.,TGTGCCACCAGCAGAACCTCAGGAGGAGGAGGCCACACCGGGGAGCTGTTTTTT,CATSRTSGGGGHTGELFF
.,TRBV2,TRBJ2-1,.,TGTGCCACTCCGACTGGAACCGAGCAGTTCTTC,CATPTGTEQFF
.,TRBV7-9,TRBJ1-5,.,TGTGCCAGCAGCTCCACAGGGACCGGGCAGCCCCAGCATTTT,CASSSTGTGQPQHF